Listed here is a single T cell receptor (beta chain). Its matching antigen is unknown. The CDR3 has 17 residues. Germline-derived CDR1 and CDR2 are KGHSH and LQKENI. Trimming removed 1 base at V and 2 bases at J, with 12 bases between. The entry originates in a study of T cell responses to AZD1222 COVID-19 vaccine. Study at large: The study pooled second doses at about 4 or about 12 weeks.

Sequencing was performed with immunoSEQ multiplex PCR; in TCRdb, only in-frame clones are kept and a portion is missing. The data contain about 120,000 clones, approximately 86% of them seen just once; the ten biggest clones take up about 8.8%. Study-wide results and caveats: It was only after the peak T cell response that any repertoires were sampled. Close to half of all spike-specific TCRs reportedly target regions of the variants that are unmutated.

The V gene is TRBV18, the J gene TRBJ2-6; D might be TRBD1 (6 bases). This TCR was recovered from an adult in good health. This specimen was peripheral blood, taken on day 0 of AZD1222 vaccination. The CDR3 region is CASSPRVQGTGANVLTF. CDR3 bases: TGTGCCAGCTCACCACGAGTACAGGGTACTGGGGCCAACGTCCTGACTTTC. Drawing the rest from reference TRBV18 and TRBJ2-6, the complete variable domain is NAGVMQNPRHLVRRRGQEARLRCSPMKGHSHVYWYRQLPEEGLKFMVYLQKENIIDESGMPKERFSAEFPKEGPSILRIQQVVRGDSAAYFCASSPRVQGTGANVLTFGAGSRLTVL.